The 19 T cell receptor beta chains in this list originate from one sample, sequenced in a study of cytomegalovirus exposure and HLA in healthy donors. Primers included in the PCR were 60 Vbeta and 13 Jbeta primers. Sequenced by immunoSEQ multiplex PCR; TCRdb stores in-frame clones only, minus some. This table holds roughly 300,000 clones, roughly 89% found once. The sample consisted of PBMCs. These TCRs come from a middle-aged man in good health and CMV-seropositive.

Comment on this clone: An end of the junction does not agree with germline; a read error may underlie this. The chain employs TRBV7-9 and TRBJ2-2, with TRBD1 matching over 8 bases. Germline V lookup: CDR1 SEHNR, CDR2 FQNEAQ (reference sequence). This CDR3 region has 15 residues. The CDR3 sequence is CSSSSTGEYTGELFF. As DNA, the CDR3 is TGTTCCAGCAGCTCGACAGGGGAGTACACCGGGGAGCTGTTTTTT.

The genes are TRBV5-8 and TRBJ2-1; 8 bases agree with TRBD2. The CDR3 runs 15 residues. Per germline, CDR1 SGHTS and CDR2 YDEGEE. J was trimmed by 5 bases and V by 5 bases; bases with no gene match: 9. The CDR3 DNA is TGTGCCAGCAGTAAGAGCGGGAGTACCAACAATGAGCAGTTCTTC. Amino acids: CASSKSGSTNNEQFF.

The chain is built from TRBV4-3 and TRBJ2-7, with TRBD1 identical over 11 bases. V gave up 3 bases and J gave up 3 bases; unmatched junction bases: 4. The CDR3 is made up of 15 amino acids. Germline CDR1 LGHNA, CDR2 YSLEER. The CDR3 region is CASSHGQGANYEQYF. CDR3 nucleotide sequence: TGCGCCAGCAGCCACGGACAGGGGGCTAACTACGAGCAGTACTTC.

The chain couples TRBV2 to TRBJ2-1; the match to TRBD1 covers 9 bases. Trimming at V came to 5 bases and at J to 14 bases, leaving 7 bases not matched to a gene. This CDR3 spans 12 amino acids. Germline CDR1 SNHLY, CDR2 FYNNEI. CDR3 bases: TGTGCCAGCAGTTTGGGACAGGGACAGAAGTTCTTC. Protein: CASSLGQGQKFF.

This rearrangement joins TRBV7-9 to TRBJ1-2, with D unclear. Germline V gene sequence: CDR1 SEHNR, CDR2 FQNEAQ (reference sequence). V shed 2 bases and J shed 4 bases, with 17 bases lying between them. The CDR3 has 16 residues. The CDR3 spells CASSLPDTESPYGYTF. CDR3 bases: TGTGCCAGCAGCTTACCGGATACAGAGTCTCCCTATGGCTACACCTTC.

This clone was found a few times. The J gene is TRBJ2-5, the V gene TRBV30; 7 bases align to TRBD1. From germline, CDR1 is GTSNPN and CDR2 SVGIG (reference sequence). The V and J ends lost 1 base and 14 bases, in that order; junction bases with no gene match: 7. The CDR3 extends over 11 amino acids. CDR3 bases: TGTGCCTGGAGTGCCGGGACAGTGGGATACTTC. Translated, it gives CAWSAGTVGYF.

With regard to this clone: Other DNA sequences in this specimen translate into the identical CDR3. The J gene is TRBJ2-7, the V gene TRBV20-1; D uncertain. Looked up from germline, CDR1 is DFQATT and CDR2 is SNEGSKA (reference sequence). The CDR3 totals 11 residues. The V and J ends lost 1 base and 3 bases respectively, with 4 bases between them. The DNA of the CDR3 is TGCAGTGCTAGAGGCGACTACGAGCAGTACTTC. Translation: CSARGDYEQYF.

V is TRBV15 and J is TRBJ2-2; TRBD1 aligns across 9 bases. V lost 4 bases, J lost 4 bases, and 10 bases stayed unmatched. The CDR3 totals 17 residues. Germline values: CDR1 LNHNV, CDR2 YYDKDF (reference sequence). DNA of the CDR3: TGTGCCACCAGCAAAATATACAGGGGGCATGTCACCGGGGAGCTGTTTTTT. Translated: CATSKIYRGHVTGELFF.

The chain joins TRBV7-2 to TRBJ2-2; D is unclear. The V gene lost 2 bases and the J gene lost 1 base, with 5 bases spanning the gap. This CDR3 spans 14 amino acids. Germline CDR1 is SGHTA and CDR2 is FQGNSA. In DNA form, the CDR3 reads TGTGCCAGCAGCTTATTCGGGAACACCGGGGAGCTGTTTTTT. Protein: CASSLFGNTGELFF.

This chain joins TRBV7-2 and TRBJ2-7, with TRBD2 identical over 9 bases. Germline-derived CDR1 and CDR2 are SGHTA and FQGNSA. This CDR3 comprises 15 residues. V shed 5 bases and J 5 bases; nucleotides not matched to a gene: 10. The CDR3 DNA is TGTGCCAGCAGCCCGAGGGCTCTAGCGGGAAACGAGCAGTACTTC. The encoded protein is CASSPRALAGNEQYF.

This clone was seen once. CDR3 sequence reads: CASSSLVRGTEAFF. The CDR3 DNA is TGTGCCAGCAGTTCGCTTGTCAGGGGCACTGAAGCTTTCTTT. The J gene is TRBJ1-1, the V gene TRBV27; the D gene is possibly TRBD1 (6 bases). Trimming took 4 bases from V and 4 from J, leaving 13 bases between them. The germline V gene has CDR1 MNHEY and CDR2 SMNVEV (reference sequence). The CDR3 loop spans 14 amino acids.

This chain links TRBV5-1 with TRBJ2-3; D is possibly TRBD2 (5 bases). Germline assignment: CDR1 SGHRS and CDR2 YFSETQ. Between the trimmed V and J ends, which lost 0 bases and 2 bases, there was a span of 10 bases. The CDR3 loop spans 15 amino acids. DNA of the CDR3: TGCGCCAGCAGCTTGGCCACTAGGCCCACAGATACGCAGTATTTT. This gives the protein CASSLATRPTDTQYF.

The chain is built from TRBV4-3 and TRBJ1-5; D gene ambiguous. The V gene lost 1 base and the J gene lost 2 bases, with 12 bases spanning the gap. The germline V gene encodes CDR1 LGHNA and CDR2 YSLEER. This CDR3 comprises 16 residues. CDR3 DNA sequence: TGCGCCAGCAGCCAAGGTTTTTTGAGGGGCAATCAGCCCCAGCATTTT. It codes for CASSQGFLRGNQPQHF.

The V gene is TRBV5-4, the J gene TRBJ1-2, with 7 bases lining up with TRBD1. J gave up 4 bases and V 3 bases, and 6 bases lay outside the gene matches. CDR3 size: 14 residues. Germline CDR1 reads SGHNT; CDR2 reads YYREEE (reference sequence). The CDR3 DNA follows: TGTGCCAGCAGCTCCGGGACAGTGGTCTATGGCTACACCTTC. Amino acid sequence: CASSSGTVVYGYTF.

The chain links TRBV6-5 to TRBJ1-1; no definite D call. This CDR3 comprises 13 residues. CDR1 and CDR2 (germline): MNHEY, SVGAGI. Trimming shortened V by 10 bases and J by 5 bases, and 17 bases separated the two germline ends. The CDR3 DNA sequence: TGTGCCACTCTTTCCCTGGAGGTAACTGAAGCTTTCTTT. It encodes CATLSLEVTEAFF.

The V and J genes are TRBV27 and TRBJ2-7; D unclear. V was clipped by 0 bases and J by 7 bases, with 10 bases between them. There are 13 residues in the CDR3. Germline V lookup: CDR1 MNHEY, CDR2 SMNVEV (reference sequence). CDR3 loop: CASSLSPPREQYF. The CDR3 DNA reads TGTGCCAGCAGTTTATCTCCCCCCCGGGAGCAGTACTTC.

The chain links TRBV7-9 to TRBJ1-3; D unresolved. The CDR3 covers 14 residues. The V and J ends lost 1 base and 4 bases respectively, with 8 bases between them. The germline V gene encodes CDR1 SEHNR and CDR2 FQNEAQ (reference sequence). The CDR3 protein is CASSLGAPGNTIYF. The CDR3 region has the DNA TGTGCCAGCAGCTTAGGAGCACCGGGAAACACCATATATTTT.

The J gene is TRBJ2-3, the V gene TRBV9; TRBD1 matches 9 bases. The CDR3 has 15 residues. Germline CDR1 reads SGDLS; CDR2 reads YYNGEE. The junction had 6 bases not matched to a gene; V was cut back by 3 bases and J by 4 bases. The CDR3 sequence is CASSDRGPLADTQYF. DNA for the CDR3: TGTGCCAGCAGCGACAGGGGGCCATTAGCAGATACGCAGTATTTT.

The CDR3 coding sequence is TGCACCAGCAGCCAACGGACGGACAGGGGTTCGGGAGATGAGCAGTTCTTC. This sequence encodes CTSSQRTDRGSGDEQFF. The V call is TRBV1, the J call TRBJ2-1; the table calls TRBD1, which could not be checked here. TRBV1 is marked as a pseudogene. This CDR3 comprises 17 residues.